A selection of T cell receptor beta chains follows, all from one sample in a study of spatial heterogeneity in lung cancer. TCRdb reprocessed the 5' RACE reads via MiXCR and lists one record per CDR3 protein. The sample shows 9,500 to 12,000 distinct CDR3 sequences, around 24% of them seen only once. Sequences were derived from PBMCs, sampled at surgery. Receptors were obtained from a female donor with early-stage non-small cell lung cancer. Both conserved end residues are part of each CDR3. Fields, in order: D gene, V gene, J gene, clone size, CDR3 DNA, CDR3 protein. D genes are given only for firm matches. Part of the rows lack a size; the others show once, few, many or a class for expanded clones.

-	TRBV10-3	TRBJ2-1	-	TGTGCCACCAGCCGCGAGACTTACAATGAGCAGTTCTTC	CATSRETYNEQFF
-	TRBV12-3/TRBV12-4	TRBJ2-7	few	TGTGCCAGCACCCTAAGGGGGAGCCTCGACGAGCAGTACTTC	CASTLRGSLDEQYF
-	TRBV12-3/TRBV12-4	TRBJ1-2	once	TGTGCCAGCAGTTTTACAGGAGAAAACTATGGCTACACCTTC	CASSFTGENYGYTF
-	TRBV2	TRBJ2-2	-	TGTGCCAGCAGTAACTTGTGGACGACCGGGGAGCTGTTTTTT	CASSNLWTTGELFF
TRBD2	TRBV29-1	TRBJ2-2	-	TGCAGCGTTGAAGACACCCCGGCCGGGACTAGCGGGAGAGTAGCGAACACCGGGGAGCTGTTTTTT	CSVEDTPAGTSGRVANTGELFF
-	TRBV19	TRBJ2-7	few	TGTGCCAGTAGTATACTGGGTCGTGGGGGCGAGCAGTACTTC	CASSILGRGGEQYF
TRBD2	TRBV20-1	TRBJ2-7	-	TGCAGTGCCACCCCGAGGGGGGGGACTAGCGGATACGAGCAGTACTTC	CSATPRGGTSGYEQYF
-	TRBV6-1	TRBJ1-1	medium-sized	TGTGCCAGCATCCGGTCGGAAGGGAGTGGAGCTGAAGCTTTCTTT	CASIRSEGSGAEAFF
-	TRBV2	TRBJ2-7	-	TGTGCCAGCAGTGAAATCGGGATGGGGGAGCAGTACTTC	CASSEIGMGEQYF
-	TRBV3-1	TRBJ2-2	-	TGTGCCAGCAGAAAAGACCCCTTTTCGAACACCGGGGAGCTGTTTTTT	CASRKDPFSNTGELFF
-	TRBV12-3/TRBV12-4	TRBJ2-7	few	TGTGCCAGCAGAACGGTGGGGGACCACGAGCAGTACTTC	CASRTVGDHEQYF
-	TRBV5-1	TRBJ1-1	-	TGCGCCAGCAGCCCCGACTCGGGCCCGAACACTGAAGCTTTCTTT	CASSPDSGPNTEAFF